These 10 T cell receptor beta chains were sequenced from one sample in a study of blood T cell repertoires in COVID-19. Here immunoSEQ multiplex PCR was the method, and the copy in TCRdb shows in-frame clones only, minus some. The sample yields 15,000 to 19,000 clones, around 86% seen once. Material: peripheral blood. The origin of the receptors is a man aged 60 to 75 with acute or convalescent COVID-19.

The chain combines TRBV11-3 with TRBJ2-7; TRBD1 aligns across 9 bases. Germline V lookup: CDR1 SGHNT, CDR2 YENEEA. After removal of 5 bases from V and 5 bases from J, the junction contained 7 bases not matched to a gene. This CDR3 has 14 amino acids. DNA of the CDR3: TGTGCCAGCAGCAACCGGACAGGGGTGAACGAGCAGTACTTC. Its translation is CASSNRTGVNEQYF.

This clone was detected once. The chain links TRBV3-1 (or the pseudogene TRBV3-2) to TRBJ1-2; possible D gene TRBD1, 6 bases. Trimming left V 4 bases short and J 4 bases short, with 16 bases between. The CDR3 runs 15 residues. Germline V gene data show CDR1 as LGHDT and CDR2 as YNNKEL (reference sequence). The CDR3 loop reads CASSPGHKTFYGYTF. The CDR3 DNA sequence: TGTGCCAGCAGCCCGGGACACAAGACATTCTATGGCTACACCTTC.

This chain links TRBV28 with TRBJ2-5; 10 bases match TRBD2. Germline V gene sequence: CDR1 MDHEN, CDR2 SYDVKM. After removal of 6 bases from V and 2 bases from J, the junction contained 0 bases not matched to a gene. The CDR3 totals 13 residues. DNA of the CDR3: TGTGCCAGCAGGACTAGCGGGCAAGAGACCCAGTACTTC. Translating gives CASRTSGQETQYF.

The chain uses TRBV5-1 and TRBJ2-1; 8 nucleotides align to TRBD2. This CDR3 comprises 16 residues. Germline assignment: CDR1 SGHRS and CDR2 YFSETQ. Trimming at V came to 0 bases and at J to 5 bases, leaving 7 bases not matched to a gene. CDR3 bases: TGCGCCAGCAGCTTGGCCCCTAGCGGGTCCCACAATGAGCAGTTCTTC. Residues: CASSLAPSGSHNEQFF.

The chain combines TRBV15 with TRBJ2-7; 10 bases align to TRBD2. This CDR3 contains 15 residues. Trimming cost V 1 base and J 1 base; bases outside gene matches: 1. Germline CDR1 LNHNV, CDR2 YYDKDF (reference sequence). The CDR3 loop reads CATSRATSGSYEQYF. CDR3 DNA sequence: TGTGCCACCAGCAGAGCGACTAGCGGGTCCTACGAGCAGTACTTC.

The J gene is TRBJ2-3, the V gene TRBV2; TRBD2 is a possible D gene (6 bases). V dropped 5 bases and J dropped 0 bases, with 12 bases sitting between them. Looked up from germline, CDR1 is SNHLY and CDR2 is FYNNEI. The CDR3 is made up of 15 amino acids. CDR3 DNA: TGTGCCAGCAGTCGCCTAGCGCCCAGCACAGATACGCAGTATTTT. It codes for CASSRLAPSTDTQYF.

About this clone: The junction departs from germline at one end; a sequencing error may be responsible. CDR3: CASSGETQGTQYF. CDR3 nucleotide sequence: TGCGCCAGCAGTGGAGAGACTCAAGGGACCCAGTACTTC. The chain joins TRBV4-3 to TRBJ2-5; no clear D gene. Looked up from germline, CDR1 is LGHNA and CDR2 is YSLEER. CDR3 length: 13 amino acids.

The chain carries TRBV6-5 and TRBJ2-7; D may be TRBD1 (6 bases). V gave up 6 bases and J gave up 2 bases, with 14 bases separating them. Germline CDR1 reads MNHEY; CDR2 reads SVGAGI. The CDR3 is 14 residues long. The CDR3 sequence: CASSDQGLTYEQYF. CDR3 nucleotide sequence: TGTGCCAGCAGCGATCAGGGGCTAACCTACGAGCAGTACTTC.

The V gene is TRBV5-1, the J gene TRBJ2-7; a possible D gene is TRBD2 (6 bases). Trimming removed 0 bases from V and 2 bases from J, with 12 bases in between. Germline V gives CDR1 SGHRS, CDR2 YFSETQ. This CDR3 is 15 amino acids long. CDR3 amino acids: CASSLEGGSPYEQYF. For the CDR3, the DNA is TGCGCCAGCAGCTTGGAAGGAGGGAGCCCCTACGAGCAGTACTTC. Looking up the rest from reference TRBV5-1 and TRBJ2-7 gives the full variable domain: KAGVTQTPRYLIKTRGQQVTLSCSPISGHRSVSWYQQTPGQGLQFLFEYFSETQRNKGNFPGRFSGRQFSNSRSEMNVSTLELGDSALYLCASSLEGGSPYEQYFGPGTRLTVT.

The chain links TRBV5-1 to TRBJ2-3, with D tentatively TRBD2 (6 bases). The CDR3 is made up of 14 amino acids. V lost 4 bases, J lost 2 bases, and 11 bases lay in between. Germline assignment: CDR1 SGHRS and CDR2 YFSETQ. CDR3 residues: CASSPGTYTDTQYF. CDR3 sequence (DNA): TGCGCCAGCAGCCCCGGGACTTACACAGATACGCAGTATTTT.